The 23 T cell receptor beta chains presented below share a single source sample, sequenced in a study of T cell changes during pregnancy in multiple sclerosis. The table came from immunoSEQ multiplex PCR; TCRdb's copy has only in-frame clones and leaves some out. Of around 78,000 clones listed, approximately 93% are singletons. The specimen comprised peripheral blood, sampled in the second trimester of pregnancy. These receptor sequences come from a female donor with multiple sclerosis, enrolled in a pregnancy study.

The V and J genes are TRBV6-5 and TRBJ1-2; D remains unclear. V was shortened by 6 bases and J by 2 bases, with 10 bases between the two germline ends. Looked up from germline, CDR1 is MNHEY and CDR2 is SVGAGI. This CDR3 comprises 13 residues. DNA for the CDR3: TGTGCCAGCAGACCGACCGGGAACTATGGCTACACCTTC. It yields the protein CASRPTGNYGYTF.

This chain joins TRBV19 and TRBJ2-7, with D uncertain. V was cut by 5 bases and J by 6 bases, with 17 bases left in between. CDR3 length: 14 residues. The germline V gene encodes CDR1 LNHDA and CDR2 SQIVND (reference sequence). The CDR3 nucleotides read TGTGCCAGTAGTCCCAGTGAGGATTTGGGCGAGCAGTACTTC. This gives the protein CASSPSEDLGEQYF.

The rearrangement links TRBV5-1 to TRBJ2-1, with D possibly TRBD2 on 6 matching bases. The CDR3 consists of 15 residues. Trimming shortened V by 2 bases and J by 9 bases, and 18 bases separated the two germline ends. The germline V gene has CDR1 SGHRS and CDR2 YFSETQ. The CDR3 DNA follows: TGCGCCAGCAGCTTACTAGGAAAAGTGGAGGGTGAGCAGTTCTTC. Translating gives CASSLLGKVEGEQFF.

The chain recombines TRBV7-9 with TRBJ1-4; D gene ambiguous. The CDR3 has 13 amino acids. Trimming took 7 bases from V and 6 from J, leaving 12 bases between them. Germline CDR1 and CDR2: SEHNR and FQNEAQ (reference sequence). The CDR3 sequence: CASIGGWDEKLFF. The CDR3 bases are TGTGCCAGCATAGGAGGGTGGGATGAAAAACTGTTTTTT.

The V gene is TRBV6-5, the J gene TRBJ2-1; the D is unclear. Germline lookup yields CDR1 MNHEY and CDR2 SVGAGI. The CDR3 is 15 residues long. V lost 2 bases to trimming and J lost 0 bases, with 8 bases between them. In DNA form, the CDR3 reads TGTGCCAGCAGTTACGCGCATTACTCCTACAATGAGCAGTTCTTC. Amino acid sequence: CASSYAHYSYNEQFF.

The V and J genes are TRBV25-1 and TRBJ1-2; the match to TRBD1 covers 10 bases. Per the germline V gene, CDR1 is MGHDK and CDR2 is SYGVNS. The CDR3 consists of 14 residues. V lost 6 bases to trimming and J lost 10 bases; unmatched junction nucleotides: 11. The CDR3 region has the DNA TGTGCCAGCAGCCTACCCGGGACAGGGGTTGACTACACCTTC. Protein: CASSLPGTGVDYTF.

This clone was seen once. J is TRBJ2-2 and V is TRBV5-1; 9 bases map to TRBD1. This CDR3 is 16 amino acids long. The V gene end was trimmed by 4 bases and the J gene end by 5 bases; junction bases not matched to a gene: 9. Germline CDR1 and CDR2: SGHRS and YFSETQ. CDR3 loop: CASSTGTGSNTGELFF. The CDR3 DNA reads TGCGCCAGCAGCACCGGGACAGGGTCAAATACCGGGGAGCTGTTTTTT.

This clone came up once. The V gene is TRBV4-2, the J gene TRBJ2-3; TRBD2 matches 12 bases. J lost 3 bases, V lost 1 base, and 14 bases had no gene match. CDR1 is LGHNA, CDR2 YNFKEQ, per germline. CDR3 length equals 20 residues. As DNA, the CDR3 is TGTGCCAGCAGCCAAGTTACAACTAGCGGGGGGAGTAGCGGGACAGATACGCAGTATTTT. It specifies CASSQVTTSGGSSGTDTQYF.

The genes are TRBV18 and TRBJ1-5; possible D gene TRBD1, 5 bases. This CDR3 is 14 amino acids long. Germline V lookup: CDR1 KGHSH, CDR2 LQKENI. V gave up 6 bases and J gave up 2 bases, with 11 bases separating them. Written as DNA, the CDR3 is TGTGCCAGCTCCTCAGGGACTGGCAATCAGCCCCAGCATTTT. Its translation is CASSSGTGNQPQHF.

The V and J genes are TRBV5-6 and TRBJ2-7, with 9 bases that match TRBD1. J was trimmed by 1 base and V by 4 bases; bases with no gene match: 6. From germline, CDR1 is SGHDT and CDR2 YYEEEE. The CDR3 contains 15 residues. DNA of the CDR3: TGTGCCAGCAGCCTTAATGGACAGGGGTCCTACGAGCAGTACTTC. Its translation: CASSLNGQGSYEQYF.

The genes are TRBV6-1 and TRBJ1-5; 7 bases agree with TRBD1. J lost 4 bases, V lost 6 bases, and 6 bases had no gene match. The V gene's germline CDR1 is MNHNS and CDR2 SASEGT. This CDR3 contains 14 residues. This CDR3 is CASRYGTDNQPQHF. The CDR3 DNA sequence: TGTGCCAGCAGGTACGGGACAGATAATCAGCCCCAGCATTTT.

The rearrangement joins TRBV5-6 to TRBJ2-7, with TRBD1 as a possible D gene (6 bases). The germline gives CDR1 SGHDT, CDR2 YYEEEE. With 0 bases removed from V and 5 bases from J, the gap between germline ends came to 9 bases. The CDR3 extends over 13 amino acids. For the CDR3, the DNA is TGTGCCAGCAGCTTGGGAAGGGGGAACGAGCAGTACTTC. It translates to CASSLGRGNEQYF.

In DNA, the CDR3 is TGTGCCAGCAGCACCCGCGGACAGATTAACTACAATGAGCAGTTCTTC. Translating it yields CASSTRGQINYNEQFF. This chain links TRBV27 with TRBJ2-1; tentatively, D is TRBD1 (6 bases). CDR3 length: 16 residues. V was clipped by 6 bases and J by 3 bases, with 18 bases between them. The germline gives CDR1 MNHEY, CDR2 SMNVEV (reference sequence).

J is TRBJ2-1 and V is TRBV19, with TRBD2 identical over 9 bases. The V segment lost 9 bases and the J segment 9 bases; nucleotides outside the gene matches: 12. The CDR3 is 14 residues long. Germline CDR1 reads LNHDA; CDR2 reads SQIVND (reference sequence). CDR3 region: CASGIAGGGTEQFF. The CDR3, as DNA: TGTGCCAGCGGTATCGCGGGGGGGGGCACTGAGCAGTTCTTC.

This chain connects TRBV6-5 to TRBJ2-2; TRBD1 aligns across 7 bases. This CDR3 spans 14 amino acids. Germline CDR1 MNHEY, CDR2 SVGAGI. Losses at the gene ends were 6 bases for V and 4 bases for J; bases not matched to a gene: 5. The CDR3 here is CASRVGQSTGELFF. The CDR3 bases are TGTGCCAGCAGAGTGGGACAGTCCACCGGGGAGCTGTTTTTT.

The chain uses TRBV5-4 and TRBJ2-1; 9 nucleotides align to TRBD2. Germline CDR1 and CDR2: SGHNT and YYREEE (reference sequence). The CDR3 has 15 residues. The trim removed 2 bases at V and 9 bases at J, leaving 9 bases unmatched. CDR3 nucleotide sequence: TGTGCCAGCAGCTTACCGGGACTAGCTGCCCCTGAGCAGTTCTTC. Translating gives CASSLPGLAAPEQFF. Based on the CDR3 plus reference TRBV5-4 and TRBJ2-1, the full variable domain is ETGVTQSPTHLIKTRGQQVTLRCSSQSGHNTVSWYQQALGQGPQFIFQYYREEENGRGNFPPRFSGLQFPNYSSELNVNALELDDSALYLCASSLPGLAAPEQFFGPGTRLTVL.

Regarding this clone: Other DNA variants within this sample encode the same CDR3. CDR3 coding DNA: TGTGCCAGCAGCTTTGGAGAGAACACTGAAGCTTTCTTT. Its translation is CASSFGENTEAFF. The chain couples TRBV7-6 to TRBJ1-1; D is unclear. The CDR3 extends over 13 amino acids. V lost 3 bases and J lost 1, with 6 bases in between. The germline gives CDR1 SGHVS, CDR2 FNYEAQ.

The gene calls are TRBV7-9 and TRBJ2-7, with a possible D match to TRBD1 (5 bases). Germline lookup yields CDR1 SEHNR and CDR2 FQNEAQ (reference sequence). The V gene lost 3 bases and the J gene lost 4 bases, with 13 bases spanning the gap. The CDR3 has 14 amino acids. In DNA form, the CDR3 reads TGTGCCAGCAGCTTCTCACAGGTAACGTACGAGCAGTACTTC. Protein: CASSFSQVTYEQYF.

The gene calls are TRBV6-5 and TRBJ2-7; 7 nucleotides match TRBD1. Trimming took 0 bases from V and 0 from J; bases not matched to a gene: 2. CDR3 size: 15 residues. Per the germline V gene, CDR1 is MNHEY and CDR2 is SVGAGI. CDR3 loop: CASSYSGQSSYEQYF. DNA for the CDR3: TGTGCCAGCAGTTACTCGGGACAGAGCTCCTACGAGCAGTACTTC.

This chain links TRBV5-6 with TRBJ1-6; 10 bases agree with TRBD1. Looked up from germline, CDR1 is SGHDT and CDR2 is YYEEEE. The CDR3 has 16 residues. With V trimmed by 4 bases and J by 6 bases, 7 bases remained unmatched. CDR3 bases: TGTGCCAGCAGCCCCTCCGGGACAGGGGTTAATTCACCCCTCCACTTT. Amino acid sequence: CASSPSGTGVNSPLHF.

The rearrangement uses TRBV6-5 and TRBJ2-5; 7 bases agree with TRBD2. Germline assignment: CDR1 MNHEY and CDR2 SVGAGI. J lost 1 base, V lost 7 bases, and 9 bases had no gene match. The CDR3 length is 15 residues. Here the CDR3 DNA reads TGTGCCAGCAACCCCTCGGGAGGTTCCCAAGAGACCCAGTACTTC. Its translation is CASNPSGGSQETQYF.

The CDR3 nucleotides are TGTGCCAGCAGCGTAGGGGGGGGTTATCAGCCCCAGCATTTT. Amino acid sequence: CASSVGGGYQPQHF. V gene TRBV9 combines with J gene TRBJ1-5; tentatively, D is TRBD1 (5 bases). The CDR3 has 14 residues. Germline V CDR1 and CDR2: SGDLS, YYNGEE. Deletions cut 0 bases from V and 5 bases from J, with 9 bases between. The complete variable domain, with remaining parts taken from reference TRBV9 and TRBJ1-5, reads DSGVTQTPKHLITATGQRVTLRCSPRSGDLSVYWYQQSLDQGLQFLIQYYNGEERAKGNILERFSAQQFPDLHSELNLSSLELGDSALYFCASSVGGGYQPQHFGDGTRLSIL.

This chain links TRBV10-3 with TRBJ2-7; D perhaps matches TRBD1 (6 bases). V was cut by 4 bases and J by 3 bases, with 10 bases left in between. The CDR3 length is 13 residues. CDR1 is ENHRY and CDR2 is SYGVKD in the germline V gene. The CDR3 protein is CAISGEQGYEQYF. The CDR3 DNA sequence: TGTGCCATCAGTGGCGAACAGGGCTACGAGCAGTACTTC.